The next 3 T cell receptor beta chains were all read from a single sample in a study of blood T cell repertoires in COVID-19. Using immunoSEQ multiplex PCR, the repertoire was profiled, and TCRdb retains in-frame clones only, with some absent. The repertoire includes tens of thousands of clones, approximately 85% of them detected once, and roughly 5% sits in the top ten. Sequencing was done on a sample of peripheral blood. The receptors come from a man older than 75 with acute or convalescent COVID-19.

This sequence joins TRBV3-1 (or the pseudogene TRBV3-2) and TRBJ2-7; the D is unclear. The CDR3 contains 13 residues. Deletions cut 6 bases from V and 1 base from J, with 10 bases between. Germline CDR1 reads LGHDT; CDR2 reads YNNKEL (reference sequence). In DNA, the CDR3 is TGTGCCAGCAGGAACAGATTGTCCTACGAGCAGTACTTC. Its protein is CASRNRLSYEQYF.

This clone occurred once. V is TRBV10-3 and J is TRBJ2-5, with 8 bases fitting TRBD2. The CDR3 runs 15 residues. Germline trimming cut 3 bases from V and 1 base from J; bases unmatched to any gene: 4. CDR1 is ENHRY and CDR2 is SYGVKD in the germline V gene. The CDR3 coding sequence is TGTGCCATCAGTGACTTGAGCGGGAGCCAAGAGACCCAGTACTTC. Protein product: CAISDLSGSQETQYF.

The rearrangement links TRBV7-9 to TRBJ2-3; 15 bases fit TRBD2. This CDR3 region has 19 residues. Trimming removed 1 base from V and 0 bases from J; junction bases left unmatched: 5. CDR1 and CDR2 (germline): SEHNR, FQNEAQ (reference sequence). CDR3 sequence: CASSLVGLAGGGSTDTQYF. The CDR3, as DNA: TGTGCCAGCAGCTTAGTGGGACTAGCGGGAGGAGGAAGCACAGATACGCAGTATTTT.